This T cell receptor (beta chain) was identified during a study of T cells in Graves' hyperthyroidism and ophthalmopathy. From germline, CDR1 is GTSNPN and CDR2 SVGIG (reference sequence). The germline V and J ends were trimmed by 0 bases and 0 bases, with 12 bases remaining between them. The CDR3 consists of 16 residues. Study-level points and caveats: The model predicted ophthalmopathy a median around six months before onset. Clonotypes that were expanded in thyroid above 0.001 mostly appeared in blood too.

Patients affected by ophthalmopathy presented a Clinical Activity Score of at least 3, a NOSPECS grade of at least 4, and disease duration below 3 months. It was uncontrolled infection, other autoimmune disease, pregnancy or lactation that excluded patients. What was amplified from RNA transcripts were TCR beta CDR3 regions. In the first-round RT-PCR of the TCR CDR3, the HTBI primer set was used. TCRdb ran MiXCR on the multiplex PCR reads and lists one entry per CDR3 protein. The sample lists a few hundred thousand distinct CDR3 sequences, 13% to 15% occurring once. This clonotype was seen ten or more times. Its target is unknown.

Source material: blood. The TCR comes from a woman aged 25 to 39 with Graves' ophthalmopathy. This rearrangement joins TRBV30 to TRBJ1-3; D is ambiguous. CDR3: CAWSVPRAASGNTIYF. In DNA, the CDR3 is TGTGCCTGGAGTGTACCTCGGGCAGCCTCTGGAAACACCATATATTTT.